Shown below are 22 T cell receptor beta chains from a single sample sequenced in a study of technical replicates of blood from a handful of donors. Clones were read by immunoSEQ multiplex PCR, and TCRdb kept only the in-frame ones, dropping some. The profile shows approximately 70,000 clones, approximately 90% of them singletons. The material sequenced was PBMCs. The receptors come from a human donor in good health. Some clones in this sample may be carry-over from other donors' samples.

The gene calls are TRBV6-6 and TRBJ1-4; D perhaps matches TRBD1 (5 bases). CDR1 is MNHNY and CDR2 is SVGAGI in the germline V gene (reference sequence). V lost 0 bases and J 5 bases, leaving 10 bases between the germline ends. The CDR3 has 15 amino acids. CDR3 loop: CASSYSGRDNEKLFF. CDR3 DNA: TGTGCCAGCAGTTACTCGGGGCGGGACAATGAAAAACTGTTTTTT.

The chain carries TRBV5-6 and TRBJ2-7; 11 positions match TRBD1. Trimming removed 6 bases from V and 7 bases from J; junction bases left unmatched: 6. From germline, CDR1 is SGHDT and CDR2 YYEEEE. This CDR3 has 13 amino acids. The DNA of the CDR3 is TGTGCCAGCACCGGGACAGGGGGGACGGAGCAGTACTTC. Translation gives CASTGTGGTEQYF.

CDR3 bases: TGTGCCAGCAGCGTAGTCGGGGTTGGTACCCTCCACTTT. Amino acid sequence: CASSVVGVGTLHF. The chain has TRBV9 and TRBJ1-6; no definite D call. This CDR3 is 13 amino acids long. The V end lost 0 bases, the J end lost 14 bases, and 12 bases lay between the germline ends. The germline V gene encodes CDR1 SGDLS and CDR2 YYNGEE.

The chain recombines TRBV30 with TRBJ1-2; no reliable D call. The CDR3 is made up of 11 amino acids. The V end lost 4 bases, the J end lost 5 bases, and 8 bases lay between the germline ends. The germline CDR1 and CDR2 sequences are GTSNPN and SVGIG (reference sequence). CDR3 bases: TGTGCCTGGACCAGGCAATATGGCTACACCTTC. Protein product: CAWTRQYGYTF.

This clone was found a few times. J is TRBJ1-2 and V is TRBV10-3; D gene ambiguous. The germline CDR1 and CDR2 sequences are ENHRY and SYGVKD. The CDR3 totals 15 residues. The V end was cut by 0 bases, the J end by 4 bases, with 12 bases between. The CDR3 DNA is TGTGCCATCAGTGAGTCTAGAACAGTGATCTATGGCTACACCTTC. This sequence encodes CAISESRTVIYGYTF.

A few counts support this clone. The gene calls are TRBV2 and TRBJ2-1; D is perhaps TRBD1 (6 bases). V shed 7 bases and J shed 6 bases, with 19 bases lying between them. Germline V gene lookup returns CDR1 SNHLY and CDR2 FYNNEI. This CDR3 comprises 15 residues. This CDR3 reads CASTIEGVLGNEQFF. The CDR3 region has the DNA TGTGCCAGCACAATTGAGGGGGTGCTTGGCAATGAGCAGTTCTTC.

V and J are TRBV5-5 and TRBJ1-5, with 12 bases identical to TRBD1. The CDR3 extends over 14 amino acids. CDR1 SGHKS and CDR2 YYEKEE come from the germline V gene (reference sequence). The V segment lost 4 bases and the J segment 7 bases; nucleotides outside the gene matches: 3. This CDR3 is CASSLGQGAQPQHF. Here the CDR3 DNA reads TGTGCCAGCAGCCTGGGACAGGGGGCGCAGCCCCAGCATTTT.

The chain employs TRBV5-4 and TRBJ2-7; perhaps TRBD2 as D (6 bases). Looked up from germline, CDR1 is SGHNT and CDR2 is YYREEE (reference sequence). Trimming stripped 2 bases from V and 5 bases from J, with 17 bases between. The CDR3 has 15 amino acids. This chain's CDR3 is CASSFEGLQTHEQYF. CDR3 DNA: TGTGCCAGCAGCTTCGAGGGACTCCAAACCCACGAGCAGTACTTC.

The genes are TRBV11-2 and TRBJ2-5; possibly TRBD1 for D (5 bases). The V end lost 6 bases, the J end lost 1 base, and 15 bases lay between the germline ends. In germline, CDR1 is SGHAT, CDR2 FQNNGV. CDR3 length: 15 amino acids. CDR3 in amino acids: CASRSVGAVQETQYF. In DNA form, the CDR3 reads TGTGCCAGCAGATCGGTAGGGGCTGTCCAAGAGACCCAGTACTTC.

The gene calls are TRBV2 and TRBJ2-1; 11 nucleotides agree with TRBD2. CDR1 is SNHLY and CDR2 is FYNNEI in the germline V gene. This CDR3 spans 17 amino acids. V shed 4 bases and J 8 bases; nucleotides not matched to a gene: 13. CDR3 DNA: TGTGCCAGCAGTGGAGACTATACTAGCGGGGGTGGGCATGAGCAGTTCTTC. This translates into CASSGDYTSGGGHEQFF.

This chain links TRBV6-5 with TRBJ1-2, with D perhaps matching TRBD1 (6 bases). Trimming left V 9 bases short and J 6 bases short, with 17 bases between. This CDR3 has 13 residues. The germline V gene has CDR1 MNHEY and CDR2 SVGAGI. The CDR3 reads CASGWGPPHGYTF. In DNA, the CDR3 is TGTGCCAGTGGGTGGGGGCCGCCTCATGGCTACACCTTC.

This sequence joins TRBV27 and TRBJ1-1; D perhaps matches TRBD1 (6 bases). Trimming removed 6 bases from V and 1 base from J, with 15 bases in between. Germline V gives CDR1 MNHEY, CDR2 SMNVEV (reference sequence). The CDR3 contains 15 residues. The CDR3 region is CASRLSGTSNTEAFF. The CDR3 DNA sequence: TGTGCCAGCAGGCTCAGCGGGACATCGAACACTGAAGCTTTCTTT.

A single count supports this clone. The J gene is TRBJ2-7, the V gene TRBV2; 10 bases map to TRBD2. The length of the CDR3 is 14 residues. With V trimmed by 6 bases and J by 4 bases, 6 bases remained unmatched. Germline CDR1 is SNHLY and CDR2 is FYNNEI. This CDR3 is CASRESSGSYEQYF. In DNA, the CDR3 is TGTGCCAGCAGAGAATCTAGCGGGAGTTACGAGCAGTACTTC.

The genes are TRBV4-3 and TRBJ1-6; D ambiguous. Deletions cut 0 bases from V and 12 bases from J, with 9 bases between. Germline V lookup: CDR1 LGHNA, CDR2 YSLEER. This CDR3 spans 13 amino acids. The CDR3 DNA reads TGCGCCAGCAGCCAAGATCTTCGGGTACCCCTCCACTTT. It is translated as CASSQDLRVPLHF.

This chain connects TRBV6-5 to TRBJ2-1, with TRBD1 as a possible D gene (5 bases). Looked up from germline, CDR1 is MNHEY and CDR2 is SVGAGI. V gave up 2 bases and J gave up 8 bases, with 7 bases separating them. The length of the CDR3 is 12 residues. In DNA form, the CDR3 reads TGTGCCAGCAGTTACACCAGGGATGAGCAGTTCTTC. It encodes CASSYTRDEQFF.

The chain has TRBV2 and TRBJ2-1; 13 nucleotides line up with TRBD2. J gave up 8 bases and V 5 bases, and 6 bases lay outside the gene matches. The length of the CDR3 is 15 residues. Germline V gives CDR1 SNHLY, CDR2 FYNNEI. This CDR3 reads CASSWTSGSLDEQFF. In DNA form, the CDR3 reads TGTGCCAGCAGTTGGACTAGCGGGAGCCTGGATGAGCAGTTCTTC.

The chain employs TRBV5-1 and TRBJ2-3; 7 bases are a match to TRBD1. V dropped 2 bases and J dropped 0; count of bases not matched to a gene: 6. Germline-derived CDR1 and CDR2 are SGHRS and YFSETQ. The CDR3 extends over 16 amino acids. The CDR3 spells CASSFFDRVSTDTQYF. In nucleotides, the CDR3 is TGCGCCAGCAGCTTTTTTGACAGGGTGAGCACAGATACGCAGTATTTT.

The rearrangement joins TRBV30 to TRBJ2-1; 9 bases are a match to TRBD1. Germline V gene lookup returns CDR1 GTSNPN and CDR2 SVGIG (reference sequence). Trimming took 3 bases from V and 6 from J; bases not matched to a gene: 9. This CDR3 spans 15 amino acids. The CDR3, as DNA: TGTGCCTGGAGCCTCCCTGGGACAGGGTCCAATGAGCAGTTCTTC. It specifies CAWSLPGTGSNEQFF. The whole variable domain, filled in from reference TRBV30 and TRBJ2-1, reads SQTIHQWPATLVQPVGSPLSLECTVEGTSNPNLYWYRQAAGRGLQLLFYSVGIGQISSEVPQNLSASRPQDRQFILSSKKLLLSDSGFYLCAWSLPGTGSNEQFFGPGTRLTVL.

V gene TRBV7-2 combines with J gene TRBJ1-1; D call uncertain. V was clipped by 2 bases and J by 0 bases, with 13 bases between them. Germline loops: CDR1 SGHTA, CDR2 FQGNSA. The CDR3 is 16 residues long. CDR3 loop: CASSLRSERLNTEAFF. The CDR3 bases are TGTGCCAGCAGCTTAAGGTCAGAGAGGTTGAACACTGAAGCTTTCTTT.

The chain has TRBV7-3 and TRBJ2-1; D is unclear. Germline lookup yields CDR1 SGHTA and CDR2 FQGTGA. Trimming took 4 bases from V and 5 from J, leaving 6 bases between them. CDR3 length equals 12 residues. The CDR3 DNA follows: TGTGCCAGCAGCTCAGAACACAATGAGCAGTTCTTC. Its translation: CASSSEHNEQFF.

The V gene is TRBV10-3, the J gene TRBJ1-1, with D possibly being TRBD1 (6 bases). The CDR3 has 10 amino acids. The V and J ends lost 11 bases and 8 bases respectively, with 12 bases between them. CDR1 and CDR2 (germline): ENHRY, SYGVKD. This CDR3 is CAVGGGEAFF. Written as DNA, the CDR3 is TGTGCCGTAGGCGGGGGCGAAGCTTTCTTT.

The chain employs TRBV15 and TRBJ2-1; 7 bases are shared with TRBD2. This CDR3 has 15 residues. J was trimmed by 10 bases and V by 0 bases; bases with no gene match: 9. Germline CDR1 and CDR2: LNHNV and YYDKDF (reference sequence). Here the CDR3 reads CATSREVTSPREQFF. CDR3 DNA sequence: TGTGCCACCAGCAGAGAAGTGACTAGCCCGCGGGAGCAGTTCTTC.